This T cell receptor (beta chain) came from a study of OX40 agonist ivuxolimab in advanced cancers. Study information: Patients were treated with ivuxolimab, an agonistic anti-OX40 (CD134) antibody. Cohort: approximately 79% men, mean age approximately 64, aged roughly 23 to 79. The study, taken as a whole, reports: Some nonresponders also had low normalized T-cell clonal expansion.

Blood sampling took place at baseline, cycle 4 day 1, and cycle 7 day 1. As for this clone: Its antigen remains unknown.

V gave up 0 bases and J gave up 7 bases, with 9 bases separating them. Germline lookup yields CDR1 ENHRY and CDR2 SYGVKD. The CDR3 is 13 residues long. Clones were sequenced by immunoSEQ multiplex PCR, and TCRdb holds only the in-frame ones, with some missing. The table includes around 69,000 clones, about 88% detected once. V is TRBV10-3 and J is TRBJ1-2; D gene uncertain. This clonotype originated in an adult with an advanced solid tumor such as melanoma, head and neck, liver or kidney cancer. The input for sequencing was CD4+ or CD8+ T cells sorted from blood, taken in a trial of the OX40 agonist ivuxolimab. In nucleotides, the CDR3 is TGTGCCATCAGTGAGTCGAGCCAGTCTGGCTACACCTTC. It encodes CAISESSQSGYTF.